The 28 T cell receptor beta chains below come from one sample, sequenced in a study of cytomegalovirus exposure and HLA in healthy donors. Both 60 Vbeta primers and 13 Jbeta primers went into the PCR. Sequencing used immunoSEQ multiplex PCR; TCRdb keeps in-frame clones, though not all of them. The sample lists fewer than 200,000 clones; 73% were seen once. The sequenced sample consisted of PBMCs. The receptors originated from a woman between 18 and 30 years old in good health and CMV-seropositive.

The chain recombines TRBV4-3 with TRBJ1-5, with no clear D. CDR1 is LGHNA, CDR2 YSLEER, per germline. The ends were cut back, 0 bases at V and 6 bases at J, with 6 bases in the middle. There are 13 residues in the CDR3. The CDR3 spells CASSQDISQPQHF. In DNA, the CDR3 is TGCGCCAGCAGCCAAGATATCAGTCAGCCCCAGCATTTT.

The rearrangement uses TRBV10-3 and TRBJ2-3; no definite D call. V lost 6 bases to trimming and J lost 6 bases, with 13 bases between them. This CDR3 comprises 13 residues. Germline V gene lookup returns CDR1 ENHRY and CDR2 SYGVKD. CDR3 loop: CAIRGSIADTQYF. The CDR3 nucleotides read TGTGCCATCAGGGGTAGCATCGCTGATACGCAGTATTTT.

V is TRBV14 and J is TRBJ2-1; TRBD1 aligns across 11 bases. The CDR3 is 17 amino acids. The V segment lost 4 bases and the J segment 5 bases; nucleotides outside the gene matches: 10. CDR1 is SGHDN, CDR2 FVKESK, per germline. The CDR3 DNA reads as TGTGCCAGCAGCCCGGGACAGGGGGTTTTGGGGAACAATGAGCAGTTCTTC. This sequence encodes CASSPGQGVLGNNEQFF. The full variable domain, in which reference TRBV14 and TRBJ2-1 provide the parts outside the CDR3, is EAGVTQFPSHSVIEKGQTVTLRCDPISGHDNLYWYRRVMGKEIKFLLHFVKESKQDESGMPNNRFLAERTGGTYSTLKVQPAELEDSGVYFCASSPGQGVLGNNEQFFGPGTRLTVL.

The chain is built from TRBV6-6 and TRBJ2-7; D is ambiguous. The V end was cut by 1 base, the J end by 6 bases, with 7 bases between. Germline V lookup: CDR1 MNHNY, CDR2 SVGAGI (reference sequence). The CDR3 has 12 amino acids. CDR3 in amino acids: CASSYYRSEQYF. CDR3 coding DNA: TGTGCCAGCAGTTACTATAGGAGCGAGCAGTACTTC.

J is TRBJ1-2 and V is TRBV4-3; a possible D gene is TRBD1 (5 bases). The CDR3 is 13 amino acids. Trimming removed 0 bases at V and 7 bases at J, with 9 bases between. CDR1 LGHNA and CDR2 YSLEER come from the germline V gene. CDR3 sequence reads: CASSQDRDFGYTF. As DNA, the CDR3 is TGCGCCAGCAGCCAAGACAGGGATTTTGGCTACACCTTC.

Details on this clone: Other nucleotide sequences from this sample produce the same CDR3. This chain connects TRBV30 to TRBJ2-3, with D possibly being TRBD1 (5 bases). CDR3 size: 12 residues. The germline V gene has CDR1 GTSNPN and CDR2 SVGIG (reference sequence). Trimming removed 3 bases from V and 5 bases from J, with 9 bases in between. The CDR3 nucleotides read TGTGCCTGGAGCGGTGACAGAGATACGCAGTATTTT. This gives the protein CAWSGDRDTQYF. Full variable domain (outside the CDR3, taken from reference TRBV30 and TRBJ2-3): SQTIHQWPATLVQPVGSPLSLECTVEGTSNPNLYWYRQAAGRGLQLLFYSVGIGQISSEVPQNLSASRPQDRQFILSSKKLLLSDSGFYLCAWSGDRDTQYFGPGTRLTVL.

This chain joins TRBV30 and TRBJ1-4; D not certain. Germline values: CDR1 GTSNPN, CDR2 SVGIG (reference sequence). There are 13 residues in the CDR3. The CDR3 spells CALWGDRNEKLFF. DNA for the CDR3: TGTGCTCTGTGGGGAGACCGTAATGAAAAACTGTTTTTT.

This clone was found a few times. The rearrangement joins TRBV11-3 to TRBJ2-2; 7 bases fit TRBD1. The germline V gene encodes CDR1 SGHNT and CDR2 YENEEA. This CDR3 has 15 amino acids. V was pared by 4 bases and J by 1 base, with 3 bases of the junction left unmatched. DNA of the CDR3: TGTGCCAGCAGCTCAGGGGGTCGGAACACCGGGGAGCTGTTTTTT. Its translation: CASSSGGRNTGELFF.

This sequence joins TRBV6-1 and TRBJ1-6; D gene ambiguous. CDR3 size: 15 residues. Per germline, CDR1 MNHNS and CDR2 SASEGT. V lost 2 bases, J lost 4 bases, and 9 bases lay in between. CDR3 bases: TGTGCCAGCAGTGAACGGGTAATATATAATTCACCCCTCCACTTT. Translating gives CASSERVIYNSPLHF.

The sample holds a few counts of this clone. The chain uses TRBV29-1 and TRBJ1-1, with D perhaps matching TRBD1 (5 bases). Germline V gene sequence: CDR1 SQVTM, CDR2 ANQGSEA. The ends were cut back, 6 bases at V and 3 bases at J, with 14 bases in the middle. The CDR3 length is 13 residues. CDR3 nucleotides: TGCAGCGTAAGAAGGGGTGGATACACTGAAGCTTTCTTT. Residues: CSVRRGGYTEAFF.

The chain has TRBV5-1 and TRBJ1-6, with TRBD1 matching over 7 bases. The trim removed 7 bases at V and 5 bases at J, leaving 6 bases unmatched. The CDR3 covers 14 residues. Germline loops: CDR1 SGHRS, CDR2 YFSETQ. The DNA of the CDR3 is TGCGCCAGCGGGATGGGGACAGATAATTCACCCCTCCACTTT. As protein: CASGMGTDNSPLHF.

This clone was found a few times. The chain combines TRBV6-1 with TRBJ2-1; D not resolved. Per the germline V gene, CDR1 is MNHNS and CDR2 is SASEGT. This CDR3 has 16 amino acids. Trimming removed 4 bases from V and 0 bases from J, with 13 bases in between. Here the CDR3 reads CASSARVGSSYNEQFF. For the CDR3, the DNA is TGTGCCAGCAGTGCCCGGGTCGGGTCCTCCTACAATGAGCAGTTCTTC.

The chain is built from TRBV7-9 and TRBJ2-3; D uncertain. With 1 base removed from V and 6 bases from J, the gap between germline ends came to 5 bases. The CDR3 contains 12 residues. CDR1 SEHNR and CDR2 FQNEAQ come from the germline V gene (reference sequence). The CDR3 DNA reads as TGTGCCAGCAGCTTAGACTTGGATACGCAGTATTTT. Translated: CASSLDLDTQYF.

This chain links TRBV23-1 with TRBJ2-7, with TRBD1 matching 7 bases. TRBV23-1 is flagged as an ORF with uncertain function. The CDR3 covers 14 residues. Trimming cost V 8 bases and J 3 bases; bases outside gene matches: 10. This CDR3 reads CASVRRGGCYEQYF. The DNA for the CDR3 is TGCGCCAGCGTTCGGCGAGGGGGCTGCTACGAGCAGTACTTC.

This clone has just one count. DNA of the CDR3: TGTGCCAGCAGTTCCTCCGGGACAGGGGTAGAAAAACTGTTTTTT. Protein: CASSSSGTGVEKLFF. The genes are TRBV6-5 and TRBJ1-4; TRBD1 matches at 10 bases. CDR1 MNHEY and CDR2 SVGAGI come from the germline V gene. The CDR3 covers 15 residues. V lost 4 bases to trimming and J lost 8 bases; unmatched junction nucleotides: 7.

The CDR3 sequence: CASRRTGGVGEQFF. For the CDR3, the DNA is TGTGCCAGCAGGAGGACAGGGGGGGTGGGTGAGCAGTTCTTC. V is TRBV9 and J is TRBJ2-1; 10 nucleotides agree with TRBD1. The CDR3 is 14 amino acids. Trimming cost V 5 bases and J 9 bases; bases outside gene matches: 8. The germline V gene has CDR1 SGDLS and CDR2 YYNGEE.

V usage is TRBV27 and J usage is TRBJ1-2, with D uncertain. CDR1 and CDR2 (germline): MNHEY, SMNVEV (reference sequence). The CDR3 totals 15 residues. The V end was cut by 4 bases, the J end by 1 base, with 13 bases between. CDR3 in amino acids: CASSSSRGSNYGYTF. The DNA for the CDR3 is TGTGCCAGCAGTTCATCCCGTGGGAGTAACTATGGCTACACCTTC.

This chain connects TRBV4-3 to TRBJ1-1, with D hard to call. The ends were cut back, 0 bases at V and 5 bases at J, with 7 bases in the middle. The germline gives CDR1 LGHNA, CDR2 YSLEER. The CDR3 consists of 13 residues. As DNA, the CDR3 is TGCGCCAGCAGCCAAGACTCCGGGACTGAAGCTTTCTTT. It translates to CASSQDSGTEAFF.

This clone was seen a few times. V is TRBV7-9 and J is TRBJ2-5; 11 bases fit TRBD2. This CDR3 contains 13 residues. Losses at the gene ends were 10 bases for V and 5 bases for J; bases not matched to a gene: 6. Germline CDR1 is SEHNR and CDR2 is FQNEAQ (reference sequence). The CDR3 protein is CANRLAGSETQYF. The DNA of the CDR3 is TGTGCCAACCGACTAGCGGGGAGCGAGACCCAGTACTTC.

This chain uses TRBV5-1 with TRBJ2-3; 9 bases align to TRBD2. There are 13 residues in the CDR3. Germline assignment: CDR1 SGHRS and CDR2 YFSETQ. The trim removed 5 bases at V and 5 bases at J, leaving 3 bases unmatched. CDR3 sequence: CASSKREEDTQYF. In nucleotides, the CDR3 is TGCGCCAGCAGTAAGCGGGAGGAAGATACGCAGTATTTT. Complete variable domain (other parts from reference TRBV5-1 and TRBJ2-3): KAGVTQTPRYLIKTRGQQVTLSCSPISGHRSVSWYQQTPGQGLQFLFEYFSETQRNKGNFPGRFSGRQFSNSRSEMNVSTLELGDSALYLCASSKREEDTQYFGPGTRLTVL.

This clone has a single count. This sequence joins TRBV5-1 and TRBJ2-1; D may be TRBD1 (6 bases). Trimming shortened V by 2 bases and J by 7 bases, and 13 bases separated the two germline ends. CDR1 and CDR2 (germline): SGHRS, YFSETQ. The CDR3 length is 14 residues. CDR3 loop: CASSFYRAPNEQFF. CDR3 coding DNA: TGCGCCAGCAGCTTTTACAGGGCACCAAATGAGCAGTTCTTC.

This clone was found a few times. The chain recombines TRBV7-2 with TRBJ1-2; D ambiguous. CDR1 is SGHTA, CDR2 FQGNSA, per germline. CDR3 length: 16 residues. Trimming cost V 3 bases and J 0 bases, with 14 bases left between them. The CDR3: CASSFNVGIANYGYTF. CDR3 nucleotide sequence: TGTGCCAGCAGCTTCAATGTCGGGATAGCTAACTATGGCTACACCTTC. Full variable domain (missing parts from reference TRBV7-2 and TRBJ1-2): GAGVSQSPSNKVTEKGKDVELRCDPISGHTALYWYRQSLGQGLEFLIYFQGNSAPDKSGLPSDRFSAERTGGSVSTLTIQRTQQEDSAVYLCASSFNVGIANYGYTFGSGTRLTVV.

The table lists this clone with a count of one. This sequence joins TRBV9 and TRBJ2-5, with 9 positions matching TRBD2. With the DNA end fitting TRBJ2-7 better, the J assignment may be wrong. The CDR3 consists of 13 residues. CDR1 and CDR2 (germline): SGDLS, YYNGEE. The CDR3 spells CASSVSGGYEQYF. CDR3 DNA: TGTGCCAGCAGCGTTAGCGGGGGCTACGAGCAGTACTTC.

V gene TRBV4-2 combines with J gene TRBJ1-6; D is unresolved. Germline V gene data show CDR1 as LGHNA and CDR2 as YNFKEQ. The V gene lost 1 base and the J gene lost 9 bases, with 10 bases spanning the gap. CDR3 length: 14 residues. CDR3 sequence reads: CASSQVTVGSPLHF. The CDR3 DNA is TGTGCCAGCAGCCAAGTAACGGTCGGTTCACCCCTCCACTTT.

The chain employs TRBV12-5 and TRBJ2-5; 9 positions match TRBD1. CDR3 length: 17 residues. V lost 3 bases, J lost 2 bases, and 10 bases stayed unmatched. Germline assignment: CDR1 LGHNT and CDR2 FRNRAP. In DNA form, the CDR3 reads TGTGCTAGTGGTTTTTATCCCGAGGACAGGGGACAAGAGACCCAGTACTTC. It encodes CASGFYPEDRGQETQYF.

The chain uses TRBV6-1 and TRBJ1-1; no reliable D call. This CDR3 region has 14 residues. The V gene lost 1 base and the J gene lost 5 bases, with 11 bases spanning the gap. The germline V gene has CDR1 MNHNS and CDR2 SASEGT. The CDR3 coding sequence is TGTGCCAGCAGTGAAGGAGCGCAGTGGACTGAAGCTTTCTTT. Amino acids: CASSEGAQWTEAFF.

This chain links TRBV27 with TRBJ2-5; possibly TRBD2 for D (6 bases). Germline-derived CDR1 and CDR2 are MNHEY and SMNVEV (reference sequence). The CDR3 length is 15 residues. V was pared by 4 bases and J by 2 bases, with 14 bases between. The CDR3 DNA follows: TGTGCCAGCAGTTACCTTCCGGGAGTACAAGAGACCCAGTACTTC. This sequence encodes CASSYLPGVQETQYF.

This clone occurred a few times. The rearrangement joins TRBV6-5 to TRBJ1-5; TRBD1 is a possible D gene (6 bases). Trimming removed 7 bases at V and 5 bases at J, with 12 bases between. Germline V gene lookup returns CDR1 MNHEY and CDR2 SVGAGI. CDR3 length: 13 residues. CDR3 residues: CASISTGDQPQHF. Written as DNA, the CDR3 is TGTGCCAGCATCTCGACAGGAGATCAGCCCCAGCATTTT.